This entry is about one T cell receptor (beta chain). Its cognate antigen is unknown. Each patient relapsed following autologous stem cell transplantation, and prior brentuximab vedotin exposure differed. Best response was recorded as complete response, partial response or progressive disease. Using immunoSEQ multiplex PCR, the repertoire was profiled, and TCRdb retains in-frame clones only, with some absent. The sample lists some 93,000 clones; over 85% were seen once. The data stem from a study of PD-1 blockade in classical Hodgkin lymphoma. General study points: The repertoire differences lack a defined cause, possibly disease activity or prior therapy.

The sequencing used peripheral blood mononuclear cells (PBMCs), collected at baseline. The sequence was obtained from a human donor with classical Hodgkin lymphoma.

The CDR3 nucleotides are TGTGCCTCCCGGGGCAGGAGGCAAGAGACCCAGTACTTC. Translation: CASRGRRQETQYF. The chain has TRBV27 and TRBJ2-5; D is possibly TRBD1 or TRBD2 (5 bases each). This CDR3 comprises 13 residues. Trimming shortened V by 11 bases and J by 2 bases, and 15 bases separated the two germline ends. Germline CDR1 and CDR2: MNHEY and SMNVEV (reference sequence).